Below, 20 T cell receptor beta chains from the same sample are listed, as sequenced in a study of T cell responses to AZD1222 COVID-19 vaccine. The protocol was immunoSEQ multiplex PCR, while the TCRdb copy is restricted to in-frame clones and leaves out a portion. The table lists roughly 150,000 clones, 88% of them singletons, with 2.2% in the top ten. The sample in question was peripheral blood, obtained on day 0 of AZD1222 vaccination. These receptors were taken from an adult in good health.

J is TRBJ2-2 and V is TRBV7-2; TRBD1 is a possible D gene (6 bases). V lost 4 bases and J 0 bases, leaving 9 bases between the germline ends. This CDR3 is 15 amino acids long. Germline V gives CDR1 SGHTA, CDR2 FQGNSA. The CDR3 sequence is CASSSQGANTGELFF. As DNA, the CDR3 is TGTGCCAGCAGCTCACAGGGTGCGAACACCGGGGAGCTGTTTTTT.

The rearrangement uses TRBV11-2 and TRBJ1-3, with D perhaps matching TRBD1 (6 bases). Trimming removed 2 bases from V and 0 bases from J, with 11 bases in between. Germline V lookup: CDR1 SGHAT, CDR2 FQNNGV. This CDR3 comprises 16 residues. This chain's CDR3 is CASSLLGGTSGNTIYF. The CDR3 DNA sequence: TGTGCCAGCAGCTTATTAGGGGGGACCTCTGGAAACACCATATATTTT.

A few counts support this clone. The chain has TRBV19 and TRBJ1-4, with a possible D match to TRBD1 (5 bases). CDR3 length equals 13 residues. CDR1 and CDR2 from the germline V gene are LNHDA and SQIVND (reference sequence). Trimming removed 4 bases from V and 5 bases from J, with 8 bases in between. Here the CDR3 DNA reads TGTGCCAGTAGTAGACAGCTAAATGAAAAACTGTTTTTT. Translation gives CASSRQLNEKLFF.

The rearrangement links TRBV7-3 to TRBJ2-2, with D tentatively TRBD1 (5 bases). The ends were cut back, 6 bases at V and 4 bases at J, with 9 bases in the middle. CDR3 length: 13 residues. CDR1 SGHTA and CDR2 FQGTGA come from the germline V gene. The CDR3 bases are TGTGCCAGCAGGCCAGGGATCACCGGGGAGCTGTTTTTT. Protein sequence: CASRPGITGELFF.

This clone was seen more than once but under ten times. The CDR3 loop reads CASSPDAGADQPQHF. DNA for the CDR3: TGCGCCAGCAGCCCGGATGCCGGGGCCGATCAGCCCCAGCATTTT. This sequence joins TRBV4-3 and TRBJ1-5, with D possibly being TRBD1 (5 bases). Germline assignment: CDR1 LGHNA and CDR2 YSLEER. There are 15 residues in the CDR3. With 4 bases removed from V and 5 bases from J, the gap between germline ends came to 15 bases.

CDR3 in DNA: TGTGCCAGCAGTTATCCTAGCGGGAGGGGAACCGGGGAGCTGTTTTTT. Protein: CASSYPSGRGTGELFF. The rearrangement uses TRBV6-5 and TRBJ2-2; 12 bases line up with TRBD2. V gave up 3 bases and J gave up 5 bases; unmatched junction bases: 4. The CDR3 extends over 16 amino acids. Germline V lookup: CDR1 MNHEY, CDR2 SVGAGI.

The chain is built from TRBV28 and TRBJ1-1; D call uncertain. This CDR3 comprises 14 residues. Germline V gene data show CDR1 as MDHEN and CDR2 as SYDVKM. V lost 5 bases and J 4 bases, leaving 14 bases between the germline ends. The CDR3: CASSPKGPFTEAFF. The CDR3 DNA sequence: TGTGCCAGCAGTCCGAAAGGACCCTTCACTGAAGCTTTCTTT.

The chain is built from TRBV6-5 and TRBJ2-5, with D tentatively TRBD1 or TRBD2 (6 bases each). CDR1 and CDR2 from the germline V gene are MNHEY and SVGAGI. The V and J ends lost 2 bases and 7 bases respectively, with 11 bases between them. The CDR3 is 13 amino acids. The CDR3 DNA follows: TGTGCCAGCAGTTACAGCGGAGGGGGGACCCAGTACTTC. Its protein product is CASSYSGGGTQYF.

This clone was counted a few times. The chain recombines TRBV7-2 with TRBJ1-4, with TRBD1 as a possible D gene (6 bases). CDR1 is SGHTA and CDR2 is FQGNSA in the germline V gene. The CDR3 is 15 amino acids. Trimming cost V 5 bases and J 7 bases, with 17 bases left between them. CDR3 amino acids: CASSPWGQPGEKLFF. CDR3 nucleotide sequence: TGTGCCAGCAGCCCCTGGGGGCAGCCGGGTGAAAAACTGTTTTTT.

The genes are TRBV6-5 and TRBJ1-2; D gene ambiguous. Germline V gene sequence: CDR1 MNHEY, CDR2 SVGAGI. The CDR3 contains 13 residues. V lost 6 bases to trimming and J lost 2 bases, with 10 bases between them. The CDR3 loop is CASRGDGNYGYTF. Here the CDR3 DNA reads TGTGCCAGCAGGGGCGACGGAAACTATGGCTACACCTTC.

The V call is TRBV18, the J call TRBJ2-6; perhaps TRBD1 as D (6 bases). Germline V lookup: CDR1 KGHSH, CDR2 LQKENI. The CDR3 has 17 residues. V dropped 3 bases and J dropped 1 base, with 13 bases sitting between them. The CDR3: CASSPTSQGSGANVLTF. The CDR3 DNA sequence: TGTGCCAGCTCACCGACCTCACAGGGATCTGGGGCCAACGTCCTGACTTTC.

This CDR3 is CASSVGLAGTYEQYF. CDR3 DNA sequence: TGTGCCAGCAGCGTAGGGCTAGCGGGGACCTACGAGCAGTACTTC. The chain uses TRBV9 and TRBJ2-7; 9 positions match TRBD2. Germline values: CDR1 SGDLS, CDR2 YYNGEE. CDR3 length: 15 amino acids. V gave up 0 bases and J gave up 2 bases; unmatched junction bases: 3. Using reference TRBV9 and TRBJ2-7 for the parts outside the CDR3, the full variable domain is DSGVTQTPKHLITATGQRVTLRCSPRSGDLSVYWYQQSLDQGLQFLIQYYNGEERAKGNILERFSAQQFPDLHSELNLSSLELGDSALYFCASSVGLAGTYEQYFGPGTRLTVT.

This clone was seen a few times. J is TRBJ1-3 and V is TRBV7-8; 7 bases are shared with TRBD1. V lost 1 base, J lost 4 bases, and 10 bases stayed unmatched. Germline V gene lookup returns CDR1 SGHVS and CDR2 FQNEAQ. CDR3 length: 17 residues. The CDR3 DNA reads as TGTGCCAGCAGCTTAGGCCCGCAACAGGGGTCGGGAAACACCATATATTTT. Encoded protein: CASSLGPQQGSGNTIYF.

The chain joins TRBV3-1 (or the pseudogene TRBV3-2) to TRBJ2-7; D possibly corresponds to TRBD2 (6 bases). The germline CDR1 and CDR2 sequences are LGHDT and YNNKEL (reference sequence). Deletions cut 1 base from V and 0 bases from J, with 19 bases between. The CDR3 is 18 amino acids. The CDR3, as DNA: TGTGCCAGCAGCCAAGCTCCTCTAGCGCTACTTTTCTCCTACGAGCAGTACTTC. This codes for CASSQAPLALLFSYEQYF.

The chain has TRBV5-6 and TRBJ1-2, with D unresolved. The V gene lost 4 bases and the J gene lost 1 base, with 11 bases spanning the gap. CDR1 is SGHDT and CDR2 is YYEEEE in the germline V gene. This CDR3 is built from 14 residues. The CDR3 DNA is TGTGCCAGCAGCCCGGGGTCGCGTAACTATGGCTACACCTTC. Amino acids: CASSPGSRNYGYTF.

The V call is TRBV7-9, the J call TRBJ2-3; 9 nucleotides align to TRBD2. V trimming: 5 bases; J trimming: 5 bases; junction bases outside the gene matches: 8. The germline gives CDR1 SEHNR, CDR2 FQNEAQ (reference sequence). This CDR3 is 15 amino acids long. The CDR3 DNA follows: TGTGCCAGCAGCCCCAGGACTAGCGCGGGAGATACGCAGTATTTT. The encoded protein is CASSPRTSAGDTQYF.

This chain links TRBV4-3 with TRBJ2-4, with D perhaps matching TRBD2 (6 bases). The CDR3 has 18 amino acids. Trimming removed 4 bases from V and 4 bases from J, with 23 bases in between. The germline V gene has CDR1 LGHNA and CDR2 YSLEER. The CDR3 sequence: CASSPSRAGPRGKNIQYF. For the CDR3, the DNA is TGCGCCAGCAGCCCAAGTCGGGCGGGACCCCGGGGTAAAAACATTCAGTACTTC.

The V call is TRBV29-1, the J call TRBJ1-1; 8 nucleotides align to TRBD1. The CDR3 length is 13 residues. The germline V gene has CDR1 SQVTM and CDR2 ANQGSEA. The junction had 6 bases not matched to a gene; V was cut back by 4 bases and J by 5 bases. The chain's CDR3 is CSVATGVGTEAFF. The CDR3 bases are TGCAGCGTTGCGACAGGGGTTGGTACTGAAGCTTTCTTT.

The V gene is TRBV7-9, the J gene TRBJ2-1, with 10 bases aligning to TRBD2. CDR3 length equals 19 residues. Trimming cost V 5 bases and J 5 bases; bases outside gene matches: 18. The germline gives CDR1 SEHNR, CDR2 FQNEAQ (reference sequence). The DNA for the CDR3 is TGTGCCAGCAGCCCGACGATAAGACTAGCGGGCCGACGCGACAATGAGCAGTTCTTC. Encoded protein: CASSPTIRLAGRRDNEQFF.

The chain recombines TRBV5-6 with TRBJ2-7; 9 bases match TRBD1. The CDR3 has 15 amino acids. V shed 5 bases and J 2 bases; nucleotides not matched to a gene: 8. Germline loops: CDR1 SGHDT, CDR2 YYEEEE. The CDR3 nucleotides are TGTGCCAGCAGTCCGCCGGGACAGGGAACCTACGAGCAGTACTTC. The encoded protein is CASSPPGQGTYEQYF. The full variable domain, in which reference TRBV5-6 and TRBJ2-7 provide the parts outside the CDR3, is DAGVTQSPTHLIKTRGQQVTLRCSPKSGHDTVSWYQQALGQGPQFIFQYYEEEERQRGNFPDRFSGHQFPNYSSELNVNALLLGDSALYLCASSPPGQGTYEQYFGPGTRLTVT.